This entry concerns a single T cell receptor beta chain. Profiling relied on immunoSEQ multiplex PCR, and the TCRdb table lists in-frame clones only, not all of them. The sample shows some 100,000 clones, about 89% of them seen only once. The data belong to a study of blood T cell repertoires in COVID-19. This CDR3 is 20 amino acids long. The ends lost 3 bases at V and 6 bases at J; junction bases unmatched: 23. CDR1 is LNHNV, CDR2 YYDKDF, per germline (reference sequence). Specimen: peripheral blood. This chain joins TRBV15 and TRBJ2-3; TRBD2 matches at 8 bases. This receptor was taken from a man aged 50 or older with acute or convalescent COVID-19. CDR3 amino acids: CATSRTQSGSVGPRGDTQYF. CDR3 bases: TGTGCCACCAGCAGGACCCAGAGCGGGAGCGTCGGTCCCCGCGGGGATACGCAGTATTTT.